This T cell receptor (beta chain) was identified in a study of CD8 T cells in Susac syndrome (dated by TCRdb to the late 2010s). Background for the entire study: Whether CD8+ T cell activation and differentiation in Susac syndrome was antigen driven was tested using repertoire sequencing.

High-throughput TCR beta sequencing profiled peripheral blood CD8+ and CD4+ T cells from healthy donors, Susac syndrome patients and multiple sclerosis patients. Treatment-naive patients with stable or active relapsing-remitting disease fulfilling revised McDonald criteria were used as multiple sclerosis controls. Bulk CD8+ and CD4+ T cells were purified by magnetic negative isolation, whereas CD8+ TEMRA cells were enriched by FACS. Blood was drawn into EDTA tubes, processed within 24 hours, and PBMCs were isolated by density gradient centrifugation. PBMCs intended for TCR sequencing were cryopreserved in liquid nitrogen and thawed later in a water bath at 37 degrees C. A purity of at least 90% was achieved for sorted or isolated CD4+, CD8+ and CD8+ TEMRA cells. As regards this clonotype: Its antigen is still unknown. No base-level quality is on record; no much larger clone is a single base apart.

RNA was extracted using the RNeasy kit, and about 0.5 to 1 ug of the RNA was reverse transcribed with random hexamers. The immunoSEQ multiplex PCR assay, covering 54 Vbeta and 13 Jbeta segments, was used to amplify TCR beta CDR3 regions. To correct PCR amplification bias, a synthetic template baseline was used for both primer optimization and computational correction. Per the authors' processing: Reads were annotated to V, D and J genes according to IMGT and were analyzed with immunoSEQ Analyzer, with only productive sequences retained. Clonality was calculated as one minus the Shannon entropy normalized by log2 of the number of productive unique sequences. Public and private clones were assessed among the 100 most prevalent clones of each patient and control. Clones were defined as Susac-specific if absent from the healthy and MS cohorts, from some 1,000 published viral clones and from other ImmuneACCESS disease sequences. The public sequencing data were trimmed at Q25 with fastp and processed into clonotypes with MiXCR by TCRdb, which kept only in-frame beta chains. Identical CDR3 proteins give one entry, which carries the most common genes and DNA. What appears here as the V and J calls and clone size reflects TCRdb's work, not the paper's. The sample table records approximately 270,000 distinct CDR3 sequences; 85% to 95% of these occur just once. The biggest ten clones account for around 0.07% of the sample.

Findings and caveats that apply to the study as a whole: The study acknowledged that relatively few individuals were included in the TCR sequencing and HLA analysis.

From its cysteine to its phenylalanine, the CDR3 spans 11 amino acids. Only the CDR3 part of the read is kept: 33 bases, read in frame from the first base. Trimming leaves V shorter by 6 bases and J shorter by 10 bases, with the junction holding 3 bases beyond the gene matches. Reading the germline V gene (reference sequence) gives CDR1 LNHDA and CDR2 SQIVND. The sample consisted of CD4+ T cells from PBMCs. Recombination joined TRBV19 with TRBJ2-1, and 7 bases in between align with TRBD2. The clonotype comes from a human donor with multiple sclerosis. The CDR3 region reads CASRAGVEQFF. The DNA is TGTGCCAGTAGGGCGGGGGTAGAGCAGTTCTTC.